Below are 32 T cell receptor beta chains sequenced from a single sample in a study of identical twins. TCRdb recomputed calls from the 5' RACE reads with MiXCR, one row per CDR3 protein. The table lists some 320,000 distinct CDR3 sequences, approximately 13% of them singletons. This same sample was also taken into another study, of yellow fever vaccine responses in identical twins.

Sequenced material: CD8+ T cells sorted from blood. The receptor set was obtained from a woman aged 18-29 years in good health.

The chain carries TRBV5-1 and TRBJ2-1, with 14 bases lining up with TRBD2. The CDR3 sequence is 18 residues long. The V segment lost 4 bases and the J segment 8 bases; nucleotides outside the gene matches: 14. The germline gives CDR1 SGHRS, CDR2 YFSETQ. Written as DNA, the CDR3 is TGCGCCAGCAGCCAATCCGGGACTAGCGGGAGTGCCATCTATGAGCAGTTCTTC. This codes for CASSQSGTSGSAIYEQFF.

V usage is TRBV6-4 and J usage is TRBJ2-7; tentative D call: TRBD1 (6 bases). Trimming cost V 10 bases and J 7 bases, with 11 bases left between them. Germline loops: CDR1 MRHNA, CDR2 SNTAGT. There are 10 residues in the CDR3. CDR3 DNA sequence: TGTGCCAACAGGGCGGAAGAGCAGTACGTC. Protein product: CANRAEEQYV.

V and J are TRBV12-5 and TRBJ1-2; 10 positions agree with TRBD1. Germline assignment: CDR1 LGHNT and CDR2 FRNRAP. The CDR3 sequence is 14 residues long. The trim removed 1 base at V and 8 bases at J, leaving 4 bases unmatched. The CDR3 nucleotides read TGTGCTAGTGGTTTGGGAGACAGGGGGCAGGGCTACACCTTC. Translated, it gives CASGLGDRGQGYTF.

The chain couples TRBV28 to TRBJ2-7; D possibly corresponds to TRBD2 (6 bases). Germline CDR1 and CDR2: MDHEN and SYDVKM. The CDR3 runs to 13 residues. Trimming took off 8 bases at V and 5 bases at J, with 16 bases between the two ends. The CDR3 here is CASQAEGRNEQYV. The CDR3 nucleotides are TGTGCCAGCCAGGCGGAGGGAAGAAACGAGCAGTACGTC.

Only a few counts were recorded for this clonotype. The rearrangement uses TRBV24-1 and TRBJ1-1; perhaps TRBD1 as D (5 bases). Deletions cut 9 bases from V and 3 bases from J, with 13 bases between. CDR3 size: 13 residues. Germline CDR1 KGHDR, CDR2 SFDVKD. CDR3 coding DNA: TGTGCCACCGGCGGACGGGGGGACACTGAAGCTTTCTTT. Translated, it gives CATGGRGDTEAFF.

In the case of this clonotype: This could be a read error, since a much larger clone is one nucleotide away. The genes are TRBV27 and TRBJ2-3; D is unclear. The germline V and J ends were trimmed by 2 bases and 2 bases, with 5 bases remaining between them. Germline-derived CDR1 and CDR2 are MNHEY and SMNVEV (reference sequence). This CDR3 is 13 amino acids long. Written as DNA, the CDR3 is TGTGCCAGCAGTTTAGGGGACACAGATACGCAGTATTTT. It codes for CASSLGDTDTQYF.

The chain joins TRBV20-1 to TRBJ1-2; 10 nucleotides match TRBD1. V was clipped by 3 bases and J by 4 bases; unmatched bases: 11. Germline V gives CDR1 DFQATT, CDR2 SNEGSKA (reference sequence). The CDR3 contains 16 residues. CDR3 sequence (DNA): TGCAGTGCTAGTGAACTTGGGACAGGGGTGGGCTATGGCTACACCTTC. It encodes CSASELGTGVGYGYTF.

This clonotype was observed a few times. V gene TRBV4-2 combines with J gene TRBJ2-3; 7 bases line up with TRBD2. CDR3 length: 14 amino acids. Trimming at V came to 3 bases and at J to 3 bases, leaving 3 bases not matched to a gene. Germline lookup yields CDR1 LGHNA and CDR2 YNFKEQ. CDR3: CASSQWRETDTQYF. DNA of the CDR3: TGTGCCAGCAGCCAGTGGCGGGAGACAGATACGCAGTATTTT.

This clonotype was found a few times. The rearrangement joins TRBV27 to TRBJ2-5, with 10 bases that match TRBD1. CDR1 and CDR2 from the germline V gene are MNHEY and SMNVEV (reference sequence). The CDR3 loop spans 17 amino acids. Unmatched junction bases numbered 12, after V lost 5 bases and J lost 3 bases. CDR3 region: CASSPRSQGTGEETQYF. The CDR3 nucleotides read TGTGCCAGCAGTCCTCGATCCCAAGGGACAGGGGAAGAGACCCAGTACTTC.

This clonotype appeared a few times. CDR3 region: CASSFFGGYAGELFF. The DNA for the CDR3 is TGTGCCAGCAGCTTTTTCGGAGGGTACGCCGGGGAGCTGTTTTTT. The chain recombines TRBV11-2 with TRBJ2-2, with TRBD2 as a possible D gene (6 bases). V was cut by 3 bases and J by 6 bases, with 14 bases left in between. Germline-derived CDR1 and CDR2 are SGHAT and FQNNGV. The CDR3 spans 15 residues. Drawing the rest from reference TRBV11-2 and TRBJ2-2, the complete variable domain is EAGVAQSPRYKIIEKRQSVAFWCNPISGHATLYWYQQILGQGPKLLIQFQNNGVVDDSQLPKDRFSAERLKGVDSTLKIQPAKLEDSAVYLCASSFFGGYAGELFFGEGSRLTVL.

V usage is TRBV3-1 and J usage is TRBJ2-7; the D gene is possibly TRBD2 (6 bases). CDR3 size: 22 residues. Trimming removed 4 bases at V and 0 bases at J, with 34 bases between. CDR1 and CDR2 (germline): LGHDT, YNNKEL (reference sequence). This CDR3 reads CASSPGSVRGRWRGRGSYEQYF. For the CDR3, the DNA is TGTGCCAGCAGCCCCGGCTCGGTTCGTGGAAGATGGAGGGGTCGGGGCTCCTACGAGCAGTACTTC.

The chain carries TRBV28 and TRBJ2-7; unclear D gene. There are 13 residues in the CDR3. CDR1 MDHEN and CDR2 SYDVKM come from the germline V gene. Trimming removed 6 bases at V and 3 bases at J, with 12 bases between. CDR3 loop: CASSLRNNYEQYF. CDR3 in DNA: TGTGCCAGCAGCCTCAGGAATAACTACGAGCAGTACTTC.

J is TRBJ2-1 and V is TRBV7-9, with TRBD2 identical over 11 bases. The germline V gene encodes CDR1 SEHNR and CDR2 FQNEAQ (reference sequence). This CDR3 is 17 amino acids long. The V segment lost 4 bases and the J segment 5 bases; nucleotides outside the gene matches: 10. The CDR3, as DNA: TGTGCCAGCAGCTCCGATCGGTTAGCGGGGGGGCACAATGAGCAGTTCTTC. It encodes CASSSDRLAGGHNEQFF.

There are a few counts of this clonotype. V usage is TRBV5-6 and J usage is TRBJ2-4; unclear D gene. The V gene's germline CDR1 is SGHDT and CDR2 YYEEEE. Trimming removed 3 bases from V and 1 base from J, with 26 bases in between. There are 20 residues in the CDR3. CDR3 amino acids: CASSWTAPTPDNMAKNIQYF. The CDR3 nucleotides are TGTGCCAGCAGCTGGACCGCCCCGACGCCCGACAACATGGCCAAAAACATTCAGTACTTC.

This clonotype came up a few times. The chain employs TRBV10-3 and TRBJ2-3; D might be TRBD1 or TRBD2, each matching 5 bases. The CDR3 is made up of 14 amino acids. Trimming stripped 8 bases from V and 2 bases from J, with 14 bases between. Germline CDR1 reads ENHRY; CDR2 reads SYGVKD. CDR3 DNA: TGTGCCATCGCCGGGACCCACGTCACAGATACGCAGTATTTT. Protein sequence: CAIAGTHVTDTQYF.

This clonotype showed up just once. This chain connects TRBV27 to TRBJ1-1; 7 bases align to TRBD1. Germline loops: CDR1 MNHEY, CDR2 SMNVEV (reference sequence). This CDR3 region has 15 residues. Unmatched junction bases numbered 10, after V lost 8 bases and J lost 1 base. CDR3 in amino acids: CASGLGDSPNTEAFF. Here the CDR3 DNA reads TGTGCCAGCGGCCTTGGGGACAGTCCGAACACTGAAGCTTTCTTT.

V is TRBV7-8 and J is TRBJ2-1; D is ambiguous. The CDR3 has 11 residues. Trimming took 1 base from V and 10 from J, leaving 5 bases between them. The germline CDR1 and CDR2 sequences are SGHVS and FQNEAQ. The CDR3 region is CASSLVLEQFF. CDR3 sequence (DNA): TGTGCCAGCAGCTTAGTACTGGAGCAGTTCTTC.

Only one count was recorded for this clonotype. A read error may explain this, as a much larger clone is one base away. The CDR3 carries no conserved terminal phenylalanine or tryptophan, so it likely arises from a read error. This chain connects TRBV24-1 to TRBJ2-1; 8 nucleotides agree with TRBD2. The CDR3 loop spans 14 amino acids. Germline V gives CDR1 KGHDR, CDR2 SFDVKD. V trimming: 1 base; J trimming: 7 bases; junction bases outside the gene matches: 2. The CDR3, as DNA: TGTGCCACCAGTGATTTAGGCGGGGGGAATGAGCAGTTCTTA. This encodes CATSDLGGGNEQFL.

V is TRBV27 and J is TRBJ2-7; 8 nucleotides match TRBD2. In germline, CDR1 is MNHEY, CDR2 SMNVEV (reference sequence). After removal of 10 bases from V and 4 bases from J, the junction contained 6 bases not matched to a gene. This CDR3 spans 12 amino acids. The CDR3 region is CATRGGQYEQYV. The CDR3 DNA is TGTGCCACCCGGGGGGGGCAATACGAGCAGTACGTC.

The chain carries TRBV27 and TRBJ2-7; D is uncertain. Deletions cut 2 bases from V and 0 bases from J, with 8 bases between. CDR1 is MNHEY and CDR2 is SMNVEV in the germline V gene (reference sequence). The CDR3 has 14 amino acids. CDR3 residues: CASSLTASSYEQYF. CDR3 nucleotide sequence: TGTGCCAGCAGTTTAACGGCAAGCTCCTACGAGCAGTACTTC.

The table lists this clonotype with a few counts. The chain combines TRBV7-9 with TRBJ2-3; no firm D call. This CDR3 comprises 14 residues. Between the trimmed V and J ends, which lost 0 bases and 2 bases, there was a span of 6 bases. Germline V lookup: CDR1 SEHNR, CDR2 FQNEAQ (reference sequence). CDR3 sequence (DNA): TGTGCCAGCAGCTTAGCGTCCCCCACAGATACGCAGTATTTT. It translates to CASSLASPTDTQYF.

The chain links TRBV28 to TRBJ2-2; TRBD1 matches 9 bases. CDR3 length: 15 amino acids. In germline, CDR1 is MDHEN, CDR2 SYDVKM. With 1 base clipped from V and 4 bases from J, the junction kept 1 base outside the gene matches. The CDR3 here is CASSLSGQGTGELFF. CDR3 bases: TGTGCCAGCAGTTTATCGGGACAGGGCACCGGGGAGCTGTTTTTT.

This clonotype has just a few counts. V and J are TRBV27 and TRBJ1-4, with 7 bases matching TRBD1. This CDR3 has 14 residues. The trim removed 6 bases at V and 7 bases at J, leaving 8 bases unmatched. Germline V gene data show CDR1 as MNHEY and CDR2 as SMNVEV (reference sequence). The CDR3 region has the DNA TGTGCCAGCAGCGCCGGGACAGTTAGTGAAAAACTGTTTTTT. This codes for CASSAGTVSEKLFF.

The chain links TRBV19 to TRBJ2-1; the D gene could be TRBD1 or TRBD2 (5 bases each). This CDR3 spans 14 amino acids. The germline V gene has CDR1 LNHDA and CDR2 SQIVND (reference sequence). The V end lost 5 bases, the J end lost 8 bases, and 16 bases lay between the germline ends. CDR3 in amino acids: CASSYRDLFDEQFF. In nucleotides, the CDR3 is TGTGCCAGTAGTTATCGGGACCTTTTCGATGAGCAGTTCTTC.

V is TRBV12-3 or TRBV12-4 and J is TRBJ2-7; D not certain. V lost 2 bases and J 7 bases, leaving 15 bases between the germline ends. The CDR3 covers 14 residues. CDR3 loop: CASSLSGRIGEQYF. The CDR3 region has the DNA TGTGCCAGCAGTTTATCCGGCCGTATCGGGGAGCAGTACTTC.

This clonotype was seen a few times. The chain combines TRBV9 with TRBJ2-1, with TRBD2 matching 9 bases. With 4 bases clipped from V and 8 bases from J, the junction kept 13 bases outside the gene matches. The CDR3 runs 16 residues. The germline V gene encodes CDR1 SGDLS and CDR2 YYNGEE. CDR3 loop: CASSYPELAGRYEQFF. The CDR3 region has the DNA TGTGCCAGCAGCTATCCTGAGCTAGCGGGAAGGTATGAGCAGTTCTTC.

This clonotype was seen a few times. CDR3 nucleotide sequence: TGTGCCAGCAGTTTATCCTCTCCCGGCCTGGCCCTCAAGTTCTACGAGCAGTACTTC. As protein: CASSLSSPGLALKFYEQYF. V gene TRBV28 combines with J gene TRBJ2-7; no firm D call. The CDR3 length is 19 residues. Germline CDR1 MDHEN, CDR2 SYDVKM. V lost 1 base to trimming and J lost 3 bases, with 25 bases between them.

This clonotype appeared many times. The chain carries TRBV5-5 and TRBJ2-1, with D maybe TRBD2 (6 bases). V shed 3 bases and J shed 1 base, with 11 bases lying between them. The CDR3 spans 15 residues. Germline V gives CDR1 SGHKS, CDR2 YYEKEE (reference sequence). CDR3 loop: CASSSVAVSYNEQFF. The CDR3 DNA is TGTGCCAGCAGCTCAGTAGCGGTTTCCTACAATGAGCAGTTCTTC.

This clonotype showed up many times. The CDR3 is CASSQESGGRADEQFF. Written as DNA, the CDR3 is TGCGCCAGCAGCCAAGAGTCTGGCGGGAGGGCGGATGAGCAGTTCTTC. V usage is TRBV4-1 and J usage is TRBJ2-1, with 9 bases matching TRBD2. Germline lookup yields CDR1 MGHRA and CDR2 YSYEKL. The V and J ends lost 0 bases and 8 bases, in that order; junction bases with no gene match: 8. The CDR3 sequence is 16 residues long.

V and J are TRBV2 and TRBJ2-7; D is uncertain. With 7 bases removed from V and 6 bases from J, the gap between germline ends came to 22 bases. Germline CDR1 SNHLY, CDR2 FYNNEI. CDR3 length: 15 amino acids. DNA of the CDR3: TGTGCCAGCACCACCTGGGTCATAGCCCAAGGCGAGCAGTACTTC. It codes for CASTTWVIAQGEQYF.

This clonotype was counted between two and nine times. The CDR3 loop is CASSLFAGSSYNEQFF. The CDR3 coding sequence is TGTGCCAGCAGTTTATTTGCGGGAAGTTCCTACAATGAGCAGTTCTTC. J is TRBJ2-1 and V is TRBV27; D possibly corresponds to TRBD2 (6 bases). Germline assignment: CDR1 MNHEY and CDR2 SMNVEV (reference sequence). Trimming pared 1 base from V and 1 base from J, leaving 11 bases between. The CDR3 has 16 amino acids.

This clonotype was detected ten times or more. The CDR3 here is CASSLGLAGGNEQFF. CDR3 bases: TGTGCCAGCAGTTTAGGTCTAGCGGGAGGTAATGAGCAGTTCTTC. V usage is TRBV12-3 or TRBV12-4 and J usage is TRBJ2-1; TRBD2 agrees at 11 bases. V gave up 1 base and J gave up 7 bases; unmatched junction bases: 3. CDR3 length: 15 residues.